This T cell receptor beta chain was sequenced for a study of OX40 agonist ivuxolimab in advanced cancers. Study findings and constraints: Also showing low normalized T-cell clonal expansion were some of the nonresponders.

Only in-frame clones appear in the TCRdb table, and some are missing; sequencing was by immunoSEQ multiplex PCR. In the table there are around 76,000 clones, roughly 94% of which are singletons. As concerns this clone: Its antigen is not known.

Germline CDR1 reads MGHRA; CDR2 reads YSYEKL. The CDR3 has 17 amino acids. Trimming took 4 bases from V and 5 from J, leaving 23 bases between them. The V and J genes are TRBV4-1 and TRBJ1-2; possible D gene TRBD1, 6 bases. The clonotype originates from an adult with an advanced solid tumor such as melanoma, head and neck, liver or kidney cancer. Material: CD4+ or CD8+ T cells sorted from blood, obtained in a trial of the OX40 agonist ivuxolimab. The CDR3 DNA sequence: TGCGCCAGCAGCCGAGTTGGGCCGGGACAAAACAAGTATGGCTACACCTTC. It is translated as CASSRVGPGQNKYGYTF.